This TCR beta chain was documented in a study of immune heterogeneity within non-small cell lung tumors. As template, the study used bulk tumor genomic DNA at around 590 ng per sample. Spaced far apart, several biopsies were taken from each primary tumor during surgery. Curative surgical treatment was performed in patients who had newly diagnosed, untreated non-small cell lung cancer. Multiplex PCR was performed with 32 V and 13 J primers, and it amplified TCR beta CDR3. TCRdb re-analysed the multiplex PCR reads in MiXCR, keeping a single row per CDR3 protein. This sample has around 30,000 distinct CDR3 sequences, with around 28% found just once. Sequenced input: lung tumor tissue. The TCR sequence derives from a man aged 40-55 years with non-small cell lung cancer.

The CDR3 coding sequence is TGTGCCAGCAGTCCGGGACGGGGGAATGAAAAACTGTTTTTT. It translates to CASSPGRGNEKLFF. V and J are TRBV12-3 or TRBV12-4 and TRBJ1-4, with D perhaps TRBD1 (5 bases). The CDR3 totals 14 residues. V shed 5 bases and J shed 5 bases, with 12 bases lying between them.